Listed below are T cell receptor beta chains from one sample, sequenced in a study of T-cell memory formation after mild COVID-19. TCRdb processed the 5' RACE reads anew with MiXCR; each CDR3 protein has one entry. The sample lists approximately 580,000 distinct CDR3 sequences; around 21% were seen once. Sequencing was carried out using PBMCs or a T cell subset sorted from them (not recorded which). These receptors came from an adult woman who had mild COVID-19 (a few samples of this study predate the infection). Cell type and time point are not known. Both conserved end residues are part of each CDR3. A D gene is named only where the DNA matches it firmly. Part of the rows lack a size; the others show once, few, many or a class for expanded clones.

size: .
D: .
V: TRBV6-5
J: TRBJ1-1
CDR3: CASSYGVDTEAFF
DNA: TGTGCCAGCAGTTATGGGGTGGACACTGAAGCTTTCTTT

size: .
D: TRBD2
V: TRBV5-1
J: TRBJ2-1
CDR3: CASSLGRGVGEQFF
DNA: TGCGCCAGCAGCTTGGGCCGGGGGGTAGGTGAGCAGTTCTTC

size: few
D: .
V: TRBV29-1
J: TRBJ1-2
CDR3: CSAAGGHYGYTF
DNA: TGCAGCGCCGCCGGCGGACACTATGGCTACACCTTC

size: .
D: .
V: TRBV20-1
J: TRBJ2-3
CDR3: CSARTMGVDTQYF
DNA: TGCAGTGCTCGGACCATGGGGGTTGATACGCAGTATTTT

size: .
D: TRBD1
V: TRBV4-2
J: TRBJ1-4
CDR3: CASSLPGGGVRNEKLFF
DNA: TGTGCCAGCAGCCTTCCCGGAGGGGGCGTAAGGAATGAAAAACTGTTTTTT

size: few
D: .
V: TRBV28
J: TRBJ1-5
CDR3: CASTVRRTAGEPQHF
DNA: TGTGCCAGCACCGTCCGGCGAACCGCAGGGGAGCCCCAGCATTTT

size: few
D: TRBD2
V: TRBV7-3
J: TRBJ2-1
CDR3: CASSLKGGASDSGSYEQFF
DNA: TGTGCCAGCAGCTTAAAGGGGGGCGCCTCGGATAGCGGGAGTTATGAGCAGTTCTTC

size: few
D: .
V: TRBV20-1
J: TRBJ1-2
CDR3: CSAAGAGYGYTF
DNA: TGCAGTGCGGCTGGGGCCGGCTATGGCTACACCTTC

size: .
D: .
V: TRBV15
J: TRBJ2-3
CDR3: CATSRDQGNADTQYF
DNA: TGTGCCACCAGCAGAGATCAAGGGAACGCAGATACGCAGTATTTT

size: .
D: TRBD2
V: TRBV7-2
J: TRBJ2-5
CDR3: CASSIVAGQETQYF
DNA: TGTGCCAGCAGTATAGTAGCGGGCCAAGAGACCCAGTACTTC

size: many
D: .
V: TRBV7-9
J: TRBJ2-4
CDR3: CASIQGGGPPNIQYF
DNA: TGTGCCAGCATCCAGGGTGGGGGACCACCAAACATTCAGTACTTC

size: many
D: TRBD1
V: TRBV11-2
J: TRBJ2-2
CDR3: CASSPGDRANTGELFF
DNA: TGTGCCAGCAGCCCCGGGGACAGGGCGAACACCGGGGAGCTGTTTTTT

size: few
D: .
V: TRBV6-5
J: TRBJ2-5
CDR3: CASSYGGEQTQYF
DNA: TGTGCCAGCAGTTACGGAGGGGAACAGACCCAGTACTTC

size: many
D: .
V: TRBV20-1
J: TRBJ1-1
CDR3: CSARRRAVNTEAFF
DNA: TGCAGTGCTCGACGCCGGGCCGTGAACACTGAAGCTTTCTTT

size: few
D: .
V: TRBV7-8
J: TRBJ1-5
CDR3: CASSFMGSNQPQHF
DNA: TGTGCCAGCAGCTTCATGGGAAGCAATCAGCCCCAGCATTTT

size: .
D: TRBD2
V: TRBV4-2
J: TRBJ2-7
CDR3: CASSQSGTSSYEQYF
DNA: TGTGCCAGCAGCCAATCTGGGACTAGCTCCTACGAGCAGTACTTC

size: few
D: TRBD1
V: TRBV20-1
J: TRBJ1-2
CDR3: CSARDPNRGNYGYTF
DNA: TGCAGTGCTAGAGATCCCAACAGGGGAAACTATGGCTACACCTTC

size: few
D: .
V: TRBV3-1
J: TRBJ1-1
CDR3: CASSQGSGDTEAFF
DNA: TGTGCCAGCAGCCAAGGGTCTGGGGACACTGAAGCTTTCTTT

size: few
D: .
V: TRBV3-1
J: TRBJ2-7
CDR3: CASSQDWGSSYEQYF
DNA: TGTGCCAGCAGCCAAGATTGGGGGAGCTCCTACGAGCAGTACTTC

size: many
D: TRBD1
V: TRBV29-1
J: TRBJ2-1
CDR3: CSVEVTGGNEQFF
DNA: TGCAGCGTTGAAGTTACAGGGGGCAATGAGCAGTTCTTC

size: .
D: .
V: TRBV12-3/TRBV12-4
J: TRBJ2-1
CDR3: CASSLAGETYNEQFF
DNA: TGTGCCAGCAGTTTAGCGGGAGAGACCTACAATGAGCAGTTCTTC

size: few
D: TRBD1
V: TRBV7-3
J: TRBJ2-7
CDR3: CASSPGTGVSDEQYF
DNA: TGTGCCAGCAGCCCAGGGACAGGGGTATCAGACGAGCAGTACTTC

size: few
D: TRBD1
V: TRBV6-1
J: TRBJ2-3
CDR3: CASSEGAARAADTQYF
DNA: TGTGCCAGCAGCGAGGGGGCGGCCAGGGCGGCAGATACGCAGTATTTT

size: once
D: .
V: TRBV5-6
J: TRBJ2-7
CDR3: CASSKNRYEQYF
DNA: TGTGCCAGCAGCAAAAACAGATACGAGCAGTACTTC

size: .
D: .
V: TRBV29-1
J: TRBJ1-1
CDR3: CSVEYMGNTEAFF
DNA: TGCAGCGTTGAATACATGGGTAACACTGAAGCTTTCTTT

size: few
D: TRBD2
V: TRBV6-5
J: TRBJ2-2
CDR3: CATKGRASGNTGELFF
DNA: TGTGCCACCAAAGGCAGGGCTAGCGGGAACACCGGGGAGCTGTTTTTT